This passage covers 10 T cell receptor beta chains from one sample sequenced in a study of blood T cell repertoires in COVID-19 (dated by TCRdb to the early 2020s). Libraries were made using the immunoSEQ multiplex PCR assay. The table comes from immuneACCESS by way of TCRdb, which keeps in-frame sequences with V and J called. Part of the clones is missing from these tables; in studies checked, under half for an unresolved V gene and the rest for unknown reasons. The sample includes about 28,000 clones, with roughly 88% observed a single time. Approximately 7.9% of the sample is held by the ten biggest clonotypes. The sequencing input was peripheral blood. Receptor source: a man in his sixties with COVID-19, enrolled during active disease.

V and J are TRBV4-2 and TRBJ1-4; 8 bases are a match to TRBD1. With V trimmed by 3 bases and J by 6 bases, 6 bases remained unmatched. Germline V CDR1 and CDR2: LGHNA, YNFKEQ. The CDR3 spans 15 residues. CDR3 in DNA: TGTGCCAGCAGCCAGGACAGGGCGATAGATGAAAAACTGTTTTTT. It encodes CASSQDRAIDEKLFF.

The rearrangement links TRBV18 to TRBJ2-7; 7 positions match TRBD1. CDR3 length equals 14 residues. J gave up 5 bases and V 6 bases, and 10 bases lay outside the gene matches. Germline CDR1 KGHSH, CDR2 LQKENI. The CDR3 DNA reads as TGTGCCAGCTCGCTAGACAGGGCTTCCCACGAGCAGTACTTC. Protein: CASSLDRASHEQYF.

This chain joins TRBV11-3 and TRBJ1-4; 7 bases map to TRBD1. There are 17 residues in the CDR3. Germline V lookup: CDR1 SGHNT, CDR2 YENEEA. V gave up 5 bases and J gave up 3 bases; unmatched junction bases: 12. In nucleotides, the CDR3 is TGTGCCAGCAGCCCGACTTACACGACAGGGCCTAATGAAAAACTGTTTTTT. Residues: CASSPTYTTGPNEKLFF.

DNA for the CDR3: TGTGCCAGCAGCCCCTTTACGACTGGCGGGAGAGCGAACACCGGGGAGCTGTTTTTT. Its translation is CASSPFTTGGRANTGELFF. The V gene is TRBV7-9, the J gene TRBJ2-2; 7 bases map to TRBD2. The V gene end was trimmed by 5 bases and the J gene end by 0 bases; junction bases not matched to a gene: 15. The CDR3 consists of 19 residues. Germline CDR1 and CDR2: SEHNR and FQNEAQ (reference sequence).

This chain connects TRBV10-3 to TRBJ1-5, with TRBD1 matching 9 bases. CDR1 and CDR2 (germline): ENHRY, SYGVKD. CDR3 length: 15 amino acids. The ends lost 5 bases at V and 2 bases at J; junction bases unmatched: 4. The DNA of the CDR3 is TGTGCCATCAGTATAACAGGGGGCGGCAATCAGCCCCAGCATTTT. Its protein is CAISITGGGNQPQHF.

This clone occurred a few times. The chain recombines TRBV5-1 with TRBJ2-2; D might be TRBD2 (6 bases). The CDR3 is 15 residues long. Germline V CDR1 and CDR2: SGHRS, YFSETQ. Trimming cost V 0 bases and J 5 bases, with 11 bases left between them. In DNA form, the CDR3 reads TGCGCCAGCAGCTTGGATCTAGCGTCAACCGGGGAGCTGTTTTTT. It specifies CASSLDLASTGELFF. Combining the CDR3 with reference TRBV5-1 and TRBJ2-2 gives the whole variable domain KAGVTQTPRYLIKTRGQQVTLSCSPISGHRSVSWYQQTPGQGLQFLFEYFSETQRNKGNFPGRFSGRQFSNSRSEMNVSTLELGDSALYLCASSLDLASTGELFFGEGSRLTVL.

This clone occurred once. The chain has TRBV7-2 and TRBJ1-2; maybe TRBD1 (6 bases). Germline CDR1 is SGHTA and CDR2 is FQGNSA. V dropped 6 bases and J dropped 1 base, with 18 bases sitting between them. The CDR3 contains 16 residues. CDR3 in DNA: TGTGCCAGCAGTCGTGGACAGCCGAATGTTAACTATGGCTACACCTTC. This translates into CASSRGQPNVNYGYTF.

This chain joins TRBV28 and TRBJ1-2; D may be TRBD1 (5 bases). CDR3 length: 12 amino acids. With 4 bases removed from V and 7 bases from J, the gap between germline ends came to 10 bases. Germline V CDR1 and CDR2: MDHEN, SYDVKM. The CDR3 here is CASSSRTFGYTF. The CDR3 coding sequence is TGTGCCAGCAGTTCCAGGACATTTGGCTACACCTTC.

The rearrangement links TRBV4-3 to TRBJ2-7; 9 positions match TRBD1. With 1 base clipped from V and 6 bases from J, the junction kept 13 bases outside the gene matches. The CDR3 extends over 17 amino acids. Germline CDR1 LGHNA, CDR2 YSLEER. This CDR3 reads CASSQAAPDRGRPEQYF. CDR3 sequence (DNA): TGCGCCAGCAGCCAAGCGGCCCCGGACAGGGGAAGGCCCGAGCAGTACTTC.

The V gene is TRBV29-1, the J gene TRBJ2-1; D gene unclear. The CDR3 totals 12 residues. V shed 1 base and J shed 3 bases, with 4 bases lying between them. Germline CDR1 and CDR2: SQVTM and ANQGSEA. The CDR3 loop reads CSVEVFYNEQFF. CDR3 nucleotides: TGCAGCGTTGAAGTCTTCTACAATGAGCAGTTCTTC.